Listed below are T cell receptor beta chains from one sample, sequenced in a study of PD-L1 blockade in urothelial cancer. TCRdb's table, derived via immunoSEQ multiplex PCR, lists solely in-frame clones and lacks some. The sample records under 35,000 clones, 80% to 90% being singletons. This specimen was PBMCs, taken around atezolizumab (anti-PD-L1) treatment. These receptors came from an elderly man with urothelial cancer. The CDR3 runs from the conserved cysteine through the conserved F or W. The D gene is left open where the match is weak.

V	D	J	DNA	CDR3
TRBV18	NA	TRBJ1-2	TGTGCCAGCTCACCCACAGGGAGAGGAGATGGCTACACCTTC	CASSPTGRGDGYTF
TRBV5-1	TRBD2	TRBJ2-7	TGCGCCAGCAGCTGGGGGACTAGCCCATACGAGCAGTACTTC	CASSWGTSPYEQYF
TRBV30	TRBD1	TRBJ2-3	TGTGCCTGGACTAGACAGGGCCAATCCGTCACAGATACGCAGTATTTT	CAWTRQGQSVTDTQYF
TRBV7-2	NA	TRBJ2-1	TGTGCCAGCAGCTTAGCTCCGAGTAGCTCCTACAATGAGCAGTTCTTC	CASSLAPSSSYNEQFF
TRBV27	TRBD1	TRBJ1-2	TGTGCCAGCAGTCTAGGACAGGGGACTGGCTACACCTTC	CASSLGQGTGYTF
TRBV6-5	TRBD1	TRBJ2-7	TGTGCCAGCAGTCCGGGACAGGGGTCCTACGAGCAGTACTTC	CASSPGQGSYEQYF
TRBV16	TRBD2	TRBJ2-1	TGTGCCAGCAGCCAAACTAGCGGGAGTCATGAGCAGTTCTTC	CASSQTSGSHEQFF
TRBV7-9	NA	TRBJ1-5	TGTGCCAGCAGCTTCTGGGACACCAATCAGCCCCAGCATTTT	CASSFWDTNQPQHF
TRBV7-9	NA	TRBJ1-2	TGTGCCAGCAGCTTAGACTACGGATACCATGGCTACACCTTC	CASSLDYGYHGYTF
TRBV11-3	TRBD2	TRBJ2-1	TGTGCCAGCAGCTTAGTACTAGCGGGGCTCCCCCACAATGAGCAGTTCTTC	CASSLVLAGLPHNEQFF
TRBV25-1	TRBD2	TRBJ2-5	TGTGCCAGCAGTGAGGTAGCGGGAAACCAAGAGACCCAGTACTTC	CASSEVAGNQETQYF
TRBV10-3	TRBD1	TRBJ2-5	TGTGCCATCAGTGAGGGCAGGGGGCGCAGGGAGACCCAGTACTTC	CAISEGRGRRETQYF
TRBV18	NA	TRBJ2-1	TGTGCCAGCTCAAATGCAGCGGGCGGCTACAATGAGCAGTTCTTC	CASSNAAGGYNEQFF
TRBV27	NA	TRBJ2-7	TGTGCCAGCAGTTTGCAAGGTACGGAGATCAAGCAGTACTTC	CASSLQGTEIKQYF
TRBV27	TRBD2	TRBJ2-1	TGTGCCAGCAGTTTATACTGGTCTAGCGGGTCCACCAACTACAATGAGCAGTTCTTC	CASSLYWSSGSTNYNEQFF
TRBV7-2	NA	TRBJ2-7	TGTGCCAGCAGCTTGGGACCCGGAGGGAACGAGCAGTACTTC	CASSLGPGGNEQYF